This T cell receptor beta chain appears in the sequencing data of a study of graft-versus-host responses after intestinal transplantation. Study background: Recipients were given multivisceral, liver-intestinal, or isolated intestinal transplants. Following induction with anti-thymocyte globulin, all recipients were given tacrolimus and steroids for three to four years.

The V end was cut by 7 bases, the J end by 1 base, with 7 bases between. The CDR3 length is 12 residues. From germline, CDR1 is SGHVS and CDR2 FQNEAQ. General study points: Analysis identified GvH clones in recipient marrow, with some appearing first in ileum or blood. The presence of high graft-versus-host to host-versus-graft clonal ratios in allografts characterized patients with graft-donor T cell macrochimerism.

As regards this clone: The antigen remains undetermined.

This table comes from immunoSEQ multiplex PCR, and its TCRdb copy is limited to in-frame clones, with some not included. The sample consists of about 70,000 clones, about 90% of them appearing once. This TCR came from a human donor who received an intestinal transplant. The specimen comprised unstimulated CD8+ T cells sorted from spleen or lymph node cells, sampled before intestinal transplant. This chain uses TRBV7-8 with TRBJ1-1; D is unclear. The CDR3 is CASTGGNTEAFF. The CDR3 region has the DNA TGTGCCAGCACGGGAGGGAACACTGAAGCTTTCTTT.